This T cell receptor beta chain was sequenced for a study of cytomegalovirus exposure and HLA in healthy donors. CDR1 is LGHNA, CDR2 YNFKEQ, per germline. This CDR3 region has 21 residues. Trimming took 0 bases from V and 2 from J; bases not matched to a gene: 15. Both 60 Vbeta primers and 13 Jbeta primers went into the PCR. Data came from immunoSEQ multiplex PCR; TCRdb stores just in-frame clones and leaves some out. The sample lists about 150,000 clones, just under 75% seen once, with 1.6% in the top ten. The TCR comes from a woman aged 18 to 35 in good health and CMV-seronegative. The chain has TRBV4-2 and TRBJ2-3, with 12 bases aligning to TRBD2. The sequencing input was PBMCs. The CDR3 sequence: CASSQDRASGGARAHTDTQYF. CDR3 DNA: TGTGCCAGCAGCCAAGATAGGGCTAGCGGGGGGGCCAGGGCTCACACAGATACGCAGTATTTT.